This passage covers 23 T cell receptor beta chains from one sample sequenced in a study of OX40 agonist ivuxolimab in advanced cancers. The library was obtained by the immunoSEQ multiplex PCR assay. TCRdb limited this immuneACCESS table to in-frame rearrangements with V and J called. A share of clones is missing; checked studies link under half to unresolved V genes, and the rest is unexplained. This sample comprises about 19,000 clones, 70% to 90% of them detected only once. The ten largest make up 26% of the sample. The sequencing here drew on CD4+ or CD8+ T cells sorted from blood, taken in a trial of the OX40 agonist ivuxolimab. Receptors were obtained from an adult with an advanced solid tumor such as melanoma, head and neck, liver or kidney cancer.

J is TRBJ2-5 and V is TRBV6-1; no reliable D call. The CDR3 length is 12 residues. Germline assignment: CDR1 MNHNS and CDR2 SASEGT. V lost 5 bases, J lost 4 bases, and 8 bases lay in between. This CDR3 is CASSLGRETQYF. The CDR3 DNA reads TGTGCCAGCAGTTTAGGCCGAGAGACCCAGTACTTC.

The genes are TRBV11-2 and TRBJ2-2; a possible D gene is TRBD2 (5 bases). The CDR3 is made up of 15 amino acids. Trimming left V 7 bases short and J 5 bases short, with 17 bases between. Germline assignment: CDR1 SGHAT and CDR2 FQNNGV. CDR3 region: CASILLGRGTGELFF. DNA of the CDR3: TGTGCCAGCATCCTTCTCGGGCGAGGGACCGGGGAGCTGTTTTTT.

The chain recombines TRBV7-3 with TRBJ2-3; possible D gene TRBD2, 6 bases. Germline CDR1 and CDR2: SGHTA and FQGTGA. Trimming cost V 6 bases and J 6 bases, with 13 bases left between them. CDR3 length: 13 amino acids. The CDR3 protein is CASSISGGDTQYF. The CDR3 DNA follows: TGTGCCAGCAGTATCTCCGGAGGGGATACGCAGTATTTT.

The chain couples TRBV5-4 to TRBJ2-7; D ambiguous. The CDR3 length is 15 residues. V lost 0 bases and J lost 4, with 14 bases in between. CDR1 is SGHNT, CDR2 YYREEE, per germline (reference sequence). The DNA of the CDR3 is TGTGCCAGCAGCTTGGCGGCGGCTCCGAATTACGAGCAGTACTTC. Protein product: CASSLAAAPNYEQYF.

The chain couples TRBV2 to TRBJ1-1; 7 nucleotides line up with TRBD1. Losses at the gene ends were 9 bases for V and 1 base for J; bases not matched to a gene: 5. The CDR3 consists of 13 residues. Looked up from germline, CDR1 is SNHLY and CDR2 is FYNNEI. CDR3 region: CARDRDRNTEAFF. The CDR3 DNA reads as TGTGCCAGAGATAGGGACAGGAACACTGAAGCTTTCTTT.

The rearrangement links TRBV4-3 to TRBJ2-2; 8 nucleotides agree with TRBD1. Germline lookup yields CDR1 LGHNA and CDR2 YSLEER. V shed 0 bases, J shed 4 bases, and the junction held 1 base outside the gene matches. The CDR3 extends over 15 amino acids. CDR3 sequence reads: CASSQETGVTGELFF. CDR3 in DNA: TGCGCCAGCAGCCAAGAGACAGGGGTCACCGGGGAGCTGTTTTTT.

This chain joins TRBV15 and TRBJ2-7; the match to TRBD2 covers 13 bases. After removal of 4 bases from V and 2 bases from J, the junction contained 8 bases not matched to a gene. Per the germline V gene, CDR1 is LNHNV and CDR2 is YYDKDF (reference sequence). The CDR3 consists of 17 residues. The CDR3 nucleotides are TGTGCCACCAGCACCAGTTTAGGGACTAGCGGGGCCTACGAGCAGTACTTC. Amino acid sequence: CATSTSLGTSGAYEQYF.

As regards this clone: The same CDR3 arises from other DNA sequences in this sample as well. The gene calls are TRBV9 and TRBJ2-7, with TRBD2 as a possible D gene (6 bases). CDR3 length: 13 amino acids. With 2 bases removed from V and 1 base from J, the gap between germline ends came to 7 bases. Germline V lookup: CDR1 SGDLS, CDR2 YYNGEE. The CDR3 loop reads CASSVGGSYEQYF. The CDR3 DNA sequence: TGTGCCAGCAGCGTGGGGGGTTCCTACGAGCAGTACTTC. The complete variable domain, with remaining parts taken from reference TRBV9 and TRBJ2-7, reads DSGVTQTPKHLITATGQRVTLRCSPRSGDLSVYWYQQSLDQGLQFLIQYYNGEERAKGNILERFSAQQFPDLHSELNLSSLELGDSALYFCASSVGGSYEQYFGPGTRLTVT.

V gene TRBV29-1 combines with J gene TRBJ2-2; no clear D gene. Germline lookup yields CDR1 SQVTM and CDR2 ANQGSEA. The CDR3 totals 13 residues. Trimming cost V 3 bases and J 4 bases, with 9 bases left between them. The CDR3: CSVEGGSTGELFF. The CDR3 region has the DNA TGCAGCGTTGAGGGTGGTAGCACCGGGGAGCTGTTTTTT.

V and J are TRBV9 and TRBJ2-7; 9 bases align to TRBD2. Germline CDR1 and CDR2: SGDLS and YYNGEE. The CDR3 is made up of 14 amino acids. The ends lost 4 bases at V and 6 bases at J; junction bases unmatched: 8. CDR3 region: CASSPWGGGGEQYF. The DNA of the CDR3 is TGTGCCAGCAGCCCCTGGGGCGGGGGGGGCGAGCAGTACTTC.

Sample share makes this clone medium-sized (0.01 to 0.1%). V usage is TRBV27 and J usage is TRBJ2-6, with a tentative D call TRBD1 (6 bases). The germline gives CDR1 MNHEY, CDR2 SMNVEV (reference sequence). The CDR3 is made up of 15 amino acids. Trimming left V 3 bases short and J 2 bases short, with 8 bases between. CDR3: CASSFTGTGANVLTF. The DNA for the CDR3 is TGTGCCAGCAGTTTTACAGGGACTGGGGCCAACGTCCTGACTTTC. The full variable domain, rest sourced from reference TRBV27 and TRBJ2-6, is EAQVTQNPRYLITVTGKKLTVTCSQNMNHEYMSWYRQDPGLGLRQIYYSMNVEVTDKGDVPEGYKVSRKEKRNFPLILESPSPNQTSLYFCASSFTGTGANVLTFGAGSRLTVL.

The genes are TRBV9 and TRBJ1-3; D not certain. Per the germline V gene, CDR1 is SGDLS and CDR2 is YYNGEE. CDR3 length: 16 amino acids. V was pared by 3 bases and J by 0 bases, with 13 bases between. DNA of the CDR3: TGTGCCAGCAGCGAGGGAGCGACGAGCTCTGGAAACACCATATATTTT. It translates to CASSEGATSSGNTIYF.

The CDR3 sequence: CASSLGTVTEAFF. The CDR3, as DNA: TGTGCCAGCAGTTTGGGGACAGTCACTGAAGCTTTCTTT. The chain is built from TRBV28 and TRBJ1-1; 7 bases are a match to TRBD1. With V trimmed by 3 bases and J by 4 bases, 2 bases remained unmatched. The CDR3 has 13 amino acids. Per germline, CDR1 MDHEN and CDR2 SYDVKM. Filled out from reference TRBV28 and TRBJ1-1, the complete variable domain reads DVKVTQSSRYLVKRTGEKVFLECVQDMDHENMFWYRQDPGLGLRLIYFSYDVKMKEKGDIPEGYSVSREKKERFSLILESASTNQTSMYLCASSLGTVTEAFFGQGTRLTVV.

In its sample, this clone was seen a few times. The gene calls are TRBV7-9 and TRBJ2-1; 8 nucleotides agree with TRBD2. With 4 bases clipped from V and 0 bases from J, the junction kept 5 bases outside the gene matches. The CDR3 loop spans 16 amino acids. Germline V CDR1 and CDR2: SEHNR, FQNEAQ (reference sequence). CDR3 region: CASSSLAGSSYNEQFF. The CDR3, as DNA: TGTGCCAGCAGCTCCTTAGCGGGGAGCTCCTACAATGAGCAGTTCTTC.

The chain employs TRBV27 and TRBJ1-5, with unresolved D. The CDR3 consists of 14 residues. The V gene lost 5 bases and the J gene lost 6 bases, with 14 bases spanning the gap. Per germline, CDR1 MNHEY and CDR2 SMNVEV (reference sequence). For the CDR3, the DNA is TGTGCCAGCAGTATAACCGGCTCAGGTCAGCCCCAGCATTTT. It translates to CASSITGSGQPQHF.

This sequence joins TRBV6-4 and TRBJ1-2, with 8 bases aligning to TRBD1. The CDR3 contains 15 residues. Germline trimming cut 2 bases from V and 7 bases from J; bases unmatched to any gene: 9. In germline, CDR1 is MRHNA, CDR2 SNTAGT. The DNA for the CDR3 is TGTGCCAGCAGTGACGGGGACAGGAGCTCTTCTGGCTACACCTTC. This encodes CASSDGDRSSSGYTF.

Only a few counts were recorded for this clone. The chain recombines TRBV28 with TRBJ1-3; maybe TRBD1 (5 bases). Germline loops: CDR1 MDHEN, CDR2 SYDVKM. V dropped 8 bases and J dropped 8 bases, with 19 bases sitting between them. CDR3 size: 14 residues. The CDR3, as DNA: TGTGCCAGCGGCTCCTTGGGAGGGGACGACACCATATATTTT. This translates into CASGSLGGDDTIYF.

In this sample, this clone turned up a few times. In nucleotides, the CDR3 is TGTGCCAGCAGTCCGGTGACAGGGCCAAACATTCAGTACTTC. Residues: CASSPVTGPNIQYF. The chain combines TRBV27 with TRBJ2-4; TRBD1 aligns across 7 bases. Germline V lookup: CDR1 MNHEY, CDR2 SMNVEV (reference sequence). After removal of 5 bases from V and 6 bases from J, the junction contained 7 bases not matched to a gene. This CDR3 comprises 14 residues.

The chain is built from TRBV27 and TRBJ2-7; D gene unclear. The CDR3 sequence is 11 residues long. Germline V gene sequence: CDR1 MNHEY, CDR2 SMNVEV (reference sequence). Trimming cost V 4 bases and J 4 bases, with 5 bases left between them. The CDR3 nucleotides are TGTGCCAGCAGTTCCGGGTACGAGCAGTACTTC. Translation gives CASSSGYEQYF.

The chain is built from TRBV11-2 and TRBJ2-7; 8 nucleotides agree with TRBD2. In germline, CDR1 is SGHAT, CDR2 FQNNGV. The J segment lost 7 bases and the V segment lost 0 bases, leaving 2 bases of the junction unmatched. The CDR3 totals 13 residues. The CDR3 DNA is TGTGCCAGCAGCTTAGAGGCTAGCGGGGAGCAGTACTTC. This encodes CASSLEASGEQYF.

This clone has only a few counts. The chain uses TRBV27 and TRBJ2-3; perhaps TRBD2 as D (5 bases). Per germline, CDR1 MNHEY and CDR2 SMNVEV (reference sequence). V was pared by 5 bases and J by 2 bases, with 11 bases between. The CDR3 is 14 residues long. This CDR3 is CASSASGNTDTQYF. CDR3 coding DNA: TGTGCCAGCAGTGCCAGCGGTAACACAGATACGCAGTATTTT.

Note on this clone: The identical CDR3 is also encoded by other nucleotide sequences in the sample. The V call is TRBV27, the J call TRBJ2-1; TRBD2 matches at 8 bases. The CDR3 runs to 12 residues. Germline V gene sequence: CDR1 MNHEY, CDR2 SMNVEV (reference sequence). Trimming at V came to 8 bases and at J to 4 bases, leaving 1 base not matched to a gene. CDR3 coding DNA: TGTGCCAGCCGGGGGGGGTACAATGAGCAGTTCTTC. This codes for CASRGGYNEQFF.

The chain uses TRBV5-1 and TRBJ1-2, with 9 bases lining up with TRBD1. The V and J ends lost 4 bases and 6 bases, in that order; junction bases with no gene match: 7. Looked up from germline, CDR1 is SGHRS and CDR2 is YFSETQ. This CDR3 spans 14 amino acids. The DNA of the CDR3 is TGCGCCAGCAGCCCAGGACAGGGGTTGGATGGCTACACCTTC. Translated: CASSPGQGLDGYTF. The entire variable domain, with the rest obtained from reference TRBV5-1 and TRBJ1-2, is as follows: KAGVTQTPRYLIKTRGQQVTLSCSPISGHRSVSWYQQTPGQGLQFLFEYFSETQRNKGNFPGRFSGRQFSNSRSEMNVSTLELGDSALYLCASSPGQGLDGYTFGSGTRLTVV.